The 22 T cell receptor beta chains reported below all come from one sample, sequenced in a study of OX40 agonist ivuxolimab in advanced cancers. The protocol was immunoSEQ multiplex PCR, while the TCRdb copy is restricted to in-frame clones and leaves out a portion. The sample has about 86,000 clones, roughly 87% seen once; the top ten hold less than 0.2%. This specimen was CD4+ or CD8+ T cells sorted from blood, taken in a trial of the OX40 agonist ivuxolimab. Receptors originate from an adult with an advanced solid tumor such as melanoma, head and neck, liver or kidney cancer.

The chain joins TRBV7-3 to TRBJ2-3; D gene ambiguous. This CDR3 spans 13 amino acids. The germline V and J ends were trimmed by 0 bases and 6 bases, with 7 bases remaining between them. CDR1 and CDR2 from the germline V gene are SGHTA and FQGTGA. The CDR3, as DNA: TGTGCCAGCAGCTTAACCACAGTGGATACGCAGTATTTT. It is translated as CASSLTTVDTQYF.

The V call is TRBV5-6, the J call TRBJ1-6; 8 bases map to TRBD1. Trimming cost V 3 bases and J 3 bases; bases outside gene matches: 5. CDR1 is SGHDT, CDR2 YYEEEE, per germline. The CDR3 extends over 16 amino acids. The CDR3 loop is CASSYRGTGYNSPLHF. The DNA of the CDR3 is TGTGCCAGCAGCTACCGGGGGACAGGCTATAATTCACCCCTCCACTTT.

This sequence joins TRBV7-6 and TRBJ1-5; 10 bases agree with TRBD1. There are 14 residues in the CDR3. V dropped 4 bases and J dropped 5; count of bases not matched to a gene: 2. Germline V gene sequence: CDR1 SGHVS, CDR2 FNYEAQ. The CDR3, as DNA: TGTGCCAGCAGCTCGACAGGGGGCGATCAGCCCCAGCATTTT. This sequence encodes CASSSTGGDQPQHF.

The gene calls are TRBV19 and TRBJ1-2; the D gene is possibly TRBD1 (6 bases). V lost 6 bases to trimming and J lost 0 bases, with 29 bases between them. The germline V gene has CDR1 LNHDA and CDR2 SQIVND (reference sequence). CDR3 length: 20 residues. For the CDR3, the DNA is TGTGCCAGTAGGAGGGGGGCCGGAGGGGACCAAGAAAAACCTAACTATGGCTACACCTTC. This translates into CASRRGAGGDQEKPNYGYTF.

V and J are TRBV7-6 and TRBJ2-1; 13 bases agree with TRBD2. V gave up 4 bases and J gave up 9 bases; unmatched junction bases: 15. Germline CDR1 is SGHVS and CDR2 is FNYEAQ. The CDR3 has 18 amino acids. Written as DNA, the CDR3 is TGTGCCAGCAGCTCCTACTCCGGGACTAGCGGGGCGTTGCGTGAGCAGTTCTTC. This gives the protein CASSSYSGTSGALREQFF.

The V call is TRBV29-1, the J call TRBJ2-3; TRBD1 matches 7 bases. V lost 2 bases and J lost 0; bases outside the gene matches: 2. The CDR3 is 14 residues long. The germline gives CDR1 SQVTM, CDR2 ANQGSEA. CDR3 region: CSVERDSSTDTQYF. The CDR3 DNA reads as TGCAGCGTTGAACGGGACAGTAGCACAGATACGCAGTATTTT.

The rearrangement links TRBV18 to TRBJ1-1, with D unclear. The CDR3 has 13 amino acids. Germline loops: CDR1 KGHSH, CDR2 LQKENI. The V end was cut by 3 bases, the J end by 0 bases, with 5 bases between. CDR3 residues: CASSPRLNTEAFF. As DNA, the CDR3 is TGTGCCAGCTCACCGCGCTTGAACACTGAAGCTTTCTTT.

This CDR3 is CASSASGVTYNEQFF. The CDR3 coding sequence is TGTGCCAGCAGTGCCAGCGGGGTAACCTACAATGAGCAGTTCTTC. The chain carries TRBV6-4 and TRBJ2-1, with TRBD2 identical over 7 bases. CDR3 length: 15 amino acids. The germline V gene has CDR1 MRHNA and CDR2 SNTAGT. With V trimmed by 4 bases and J by 2 bases, 5 bases remained unmatched.

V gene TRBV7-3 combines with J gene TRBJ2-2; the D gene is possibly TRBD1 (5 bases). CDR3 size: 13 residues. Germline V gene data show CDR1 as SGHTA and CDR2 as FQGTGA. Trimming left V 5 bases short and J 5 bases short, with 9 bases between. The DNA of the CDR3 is TGTGCCAGCAGCGACCAGGGTACCGGGGAGCTGTTTTTT. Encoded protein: CASSDQGTGELFF.

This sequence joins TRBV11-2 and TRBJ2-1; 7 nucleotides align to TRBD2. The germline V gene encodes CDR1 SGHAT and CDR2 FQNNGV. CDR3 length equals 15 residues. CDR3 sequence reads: CVSRASGFSYNEQFF. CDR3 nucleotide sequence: TGTGTCTCTAGAGCTAGCGGTTTCTCCTACAATGAGCAGTTCTTC. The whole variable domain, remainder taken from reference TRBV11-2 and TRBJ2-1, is EAGVAQSPRYKIIEKRQSVAFWCNPISGHATLYWYQQILGQGPKLLIQFQNNGVVDDSQLPKDRFSAERLKGVDSTLKIQPAKLEDSAVYLCVSRASGFSYNEQFFGPGTRLTVL.

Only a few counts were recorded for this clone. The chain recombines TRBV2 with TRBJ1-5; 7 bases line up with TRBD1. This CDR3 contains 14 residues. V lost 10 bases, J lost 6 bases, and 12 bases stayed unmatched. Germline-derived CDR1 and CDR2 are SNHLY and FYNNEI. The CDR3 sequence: CATQRDSGSQPQHF. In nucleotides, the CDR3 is TGTGCCACCCAAAGGGACAGCGGATCTCAGCCCCAGCATTTT.

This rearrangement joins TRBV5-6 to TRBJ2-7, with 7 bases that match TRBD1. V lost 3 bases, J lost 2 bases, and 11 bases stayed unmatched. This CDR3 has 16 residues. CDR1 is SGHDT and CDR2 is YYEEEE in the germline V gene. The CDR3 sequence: CASSSSPGTAPYEQYF. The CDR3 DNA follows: TGTGCCAGCAGCTCGAGTCCCGGGACAGCCCCCTACGAGCAGTACTTC.

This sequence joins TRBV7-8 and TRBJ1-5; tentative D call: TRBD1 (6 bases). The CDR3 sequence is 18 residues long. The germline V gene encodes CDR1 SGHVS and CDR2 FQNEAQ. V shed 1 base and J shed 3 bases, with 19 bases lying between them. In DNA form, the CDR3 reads TGTGCCAGCAGCTTAGAAGGGTCGGGCTCAGGGGACAATCAGCCCCAGCATTTT. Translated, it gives CASSLEGSGSGDNQPQHF.

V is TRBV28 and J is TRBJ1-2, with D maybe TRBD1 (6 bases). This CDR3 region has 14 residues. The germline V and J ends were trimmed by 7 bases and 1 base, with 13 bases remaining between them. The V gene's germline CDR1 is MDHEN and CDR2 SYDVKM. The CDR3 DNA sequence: TGTGCCAGCACCAAAAAACAGGGTAACTATGGCTACACCTTC. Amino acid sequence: CASTKKQGNYGYTF.

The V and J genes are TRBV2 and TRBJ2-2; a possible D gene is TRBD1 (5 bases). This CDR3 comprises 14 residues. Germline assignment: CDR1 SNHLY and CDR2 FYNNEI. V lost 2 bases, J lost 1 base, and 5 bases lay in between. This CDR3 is CASSEQGNTGELFF. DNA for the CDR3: TGTGCCAGCAGTGAACAGGGGAACACCGGGGAGCTGTTTTTT. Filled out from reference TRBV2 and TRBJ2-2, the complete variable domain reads EPEVTQTPSHQVTQMGQEVILRCVPISNHLYFYWYRQILGQKVEFLVSFYNNEISEKSEIFDDQFSVERPDGSNFTLKIRSTKLEDSAMYFCASSEQGNTGELFFGEGSRLTVL.

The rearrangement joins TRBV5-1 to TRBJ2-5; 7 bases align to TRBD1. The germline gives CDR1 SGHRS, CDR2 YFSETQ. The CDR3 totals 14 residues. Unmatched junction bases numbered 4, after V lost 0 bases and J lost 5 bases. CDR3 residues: CASSLEGARETQYF. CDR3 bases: TGCGCCAGCAGCTTGGAGGGGGCGCGGGAGACCCAGTACTTC.

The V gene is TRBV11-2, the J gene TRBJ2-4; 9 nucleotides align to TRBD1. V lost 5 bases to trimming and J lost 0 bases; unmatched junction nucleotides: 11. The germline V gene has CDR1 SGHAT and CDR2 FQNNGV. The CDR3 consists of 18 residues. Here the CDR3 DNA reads TGTGCCAGCAGCCGGGGACAGGGAGCAAACTTAGCCAAAAACATTCAGTACTTC. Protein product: CASSRGQGANLAKNIQYF.

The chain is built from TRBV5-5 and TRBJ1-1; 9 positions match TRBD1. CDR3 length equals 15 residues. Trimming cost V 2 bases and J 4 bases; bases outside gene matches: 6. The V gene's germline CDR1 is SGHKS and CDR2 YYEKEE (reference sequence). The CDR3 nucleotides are TGTGCCAGCAGCTTTGGGGACAGGGTTTTCACTGAAGCTTTCTTT. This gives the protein CASSFGDRVFTEAFF.

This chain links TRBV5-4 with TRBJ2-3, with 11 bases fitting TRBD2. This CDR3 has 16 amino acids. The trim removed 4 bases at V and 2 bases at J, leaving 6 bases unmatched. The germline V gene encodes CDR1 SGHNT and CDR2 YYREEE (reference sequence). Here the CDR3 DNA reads TGTGCCAGCAGCCCCTTAGCGGGGGGGAACACAGATACGCAGTATTTT. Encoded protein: CASSPLAGGNTDTQYF. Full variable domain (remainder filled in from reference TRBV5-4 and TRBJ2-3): ETGVTQSPTHLIKTRGQQVTLRCSSQSGHNTVSWYQQALGQGPQFIFQYYREEENGRGNFPPRFSGLQFPNYSSELNVNALELDDSALYLCASSPLAGGNTDTQYFGPGTRLTVL.

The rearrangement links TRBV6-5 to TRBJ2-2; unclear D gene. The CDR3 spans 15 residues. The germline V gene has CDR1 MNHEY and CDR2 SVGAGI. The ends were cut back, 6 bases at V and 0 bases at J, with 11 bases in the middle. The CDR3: CASRLRVANTGELFF. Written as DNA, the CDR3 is TGTGCCAGCAGACTCCGGGTGGCGAACACCGGGGAGCTGTTTTTT.

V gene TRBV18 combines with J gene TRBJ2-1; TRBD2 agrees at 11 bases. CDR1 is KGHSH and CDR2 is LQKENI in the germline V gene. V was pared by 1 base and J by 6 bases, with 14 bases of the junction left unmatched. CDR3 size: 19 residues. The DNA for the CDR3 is TGTGCCAGCTCACCACTACCCCTCCCGGGACTAGCGGAACCCAATGAGCAGTTCTTC. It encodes CASSPLPLPGLAEPNEQFF. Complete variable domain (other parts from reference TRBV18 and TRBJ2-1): NAGVMQNPRHLVRRRGQEARLRCSPMKGHSHVYWYRQLPEEGLKFMVYLQKENIIDESGMPKERFSAEFPKEGPSILRIQQVVRGDSAAYFCASSPLPLPGLAEPNEQFFGPGTRLTVL.

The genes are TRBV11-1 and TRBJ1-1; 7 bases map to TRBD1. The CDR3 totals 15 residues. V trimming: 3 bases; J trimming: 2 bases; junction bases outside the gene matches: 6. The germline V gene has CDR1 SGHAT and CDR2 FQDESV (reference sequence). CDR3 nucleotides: TGTGCCAGCAGCTTTCGGGACAGACCTAACACTGAAGCTTTCTTT. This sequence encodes CASSFRDRPNTEAFF.